This T cell receptor (beta chain) is from a study of T-cell memory formation after mild COVID-19. At the level of the study: TCR clusters showed largely donor specificity. The study, taken as a whole, reports: Several responding clones turned up in pre-infection memory, indicating that cross-reactive memory may have taken part.

One entry per CDR3 protein, called by TCRdb with MiXCR from the 5' RACE reads. The sample includes under 250,000 distinct CDR3 sequences, 27% seen only once; the top ten take approximately 10%. V lost 0 bases, J lost 4 bases, and 6 bases stayed unmatched. The germline CDR1 and CDR2 sequences are SQVTM and ANQGSEA. The CDR3 has 15 amino acids. Note on this clonotype: Antigen: not known.

Sequenced material: PBMCs or a T cell subset sorted from them (not recorded which). The chain recombines TRBV29-1 with TRBJ1-1; 9 bases are a match to TRBD1. The TCR comes from an adult woman who had mild COVID-19 (a few samples of this study predate the infection). Cell type and time point are not known. Here the CDR3 DNA reads TGCAGCGTTGAAGATCTGACAGGGGGTGGCACTGAAGCTTTCTTT. Protein: CSVEDLTGGGTEAFF.